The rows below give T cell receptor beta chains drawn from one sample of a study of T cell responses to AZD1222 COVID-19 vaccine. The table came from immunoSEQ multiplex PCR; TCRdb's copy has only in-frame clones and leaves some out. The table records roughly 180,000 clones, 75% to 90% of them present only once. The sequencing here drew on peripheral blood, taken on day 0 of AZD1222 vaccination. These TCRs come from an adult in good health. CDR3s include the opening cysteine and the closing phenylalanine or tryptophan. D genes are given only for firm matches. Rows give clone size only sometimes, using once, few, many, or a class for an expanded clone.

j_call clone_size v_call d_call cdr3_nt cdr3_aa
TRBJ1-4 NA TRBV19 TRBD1 TGTGCCAGTACCCTGACAGGGGCTATGGGTAATGAAAAACTGTTTTTT CASTLTGAMGNEKLFF
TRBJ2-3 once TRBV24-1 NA TGTGCCACCAGTGTCGGGGCAAGCACAGATACGCAGTATTTT CATSVGASTDTQYF
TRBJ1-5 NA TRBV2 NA TGTGCCAGCAGTGAATGGAGGGAGAATCAGCCCCAGCATTTT CASSEWRENQPQHF
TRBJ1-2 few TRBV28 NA TGTGCCAGCAGTTTAAGAGCGGGCTATGGCTACACCTTC CASSLRAGYGYTF
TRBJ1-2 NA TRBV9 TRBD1 TGTGCCAGCAGCGGACAGGGGGTAGAGGACTATGGCTACACCTTC CASSGQGVEDYGYTF
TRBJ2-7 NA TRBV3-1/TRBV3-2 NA TGTGCCAGCAGCCAAGGTGGATTTCAGGCCGAGCAGTACTTC CASSQGGFQAEQYF
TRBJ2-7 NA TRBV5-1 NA TGCGCCAGCAGCTGGACCCCGCGGGTCGAGCAGTACTTC CASSWTPRVEQYF
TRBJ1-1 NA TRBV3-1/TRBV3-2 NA TGTGCCAGCAGCCAAGCACACATGAACACTGAAGCTTTCTTT CASSQAHMNTEAFF
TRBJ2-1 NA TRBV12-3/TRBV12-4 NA TGTGCCATCAAGGGGCGACACAATGAGCAGTTCTTC CAIKGRHNEQFF
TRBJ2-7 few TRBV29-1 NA TGCAGCGTTGAAGACCCGGGGCAGTCAGGGTCCTACGAGCAGTACTTC CSVEDPGQSGSYEQYF
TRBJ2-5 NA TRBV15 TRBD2 TGTGCCACCAGCAGAGATATTGGGGGAGGGCAAGAGACCCAGTACTTC CATSRDIGGGQETQYF
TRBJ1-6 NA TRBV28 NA TGTGCCAGCAGTTTACTTCCGATTTCTAATTCACCCCTCCACTTT CASSLLPISNSPLHF
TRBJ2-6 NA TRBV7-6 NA TGTGCCAGCAGCTTAGTAGCAGGGAAGTCTGGGGCCAACGTCCTGACTTTC CASSLVAGKSGANVLTF